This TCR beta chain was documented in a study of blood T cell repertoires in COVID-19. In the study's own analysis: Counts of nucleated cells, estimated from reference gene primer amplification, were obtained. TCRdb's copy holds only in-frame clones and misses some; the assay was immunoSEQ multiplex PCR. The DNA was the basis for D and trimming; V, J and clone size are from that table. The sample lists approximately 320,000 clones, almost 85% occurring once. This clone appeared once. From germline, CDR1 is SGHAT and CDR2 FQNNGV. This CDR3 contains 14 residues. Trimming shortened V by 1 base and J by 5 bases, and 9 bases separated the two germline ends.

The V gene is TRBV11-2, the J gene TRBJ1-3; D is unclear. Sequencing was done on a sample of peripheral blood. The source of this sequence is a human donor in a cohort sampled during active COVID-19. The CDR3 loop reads CASSLGASRNTIYF. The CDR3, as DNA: TGTGCCAGCAGCTTAGGTGCTTCTAGAAACACCATATATTTT.